This TCR beta chain was profiled in a study of control samples from healthy donors and cancer patients. This CDR3 comprises 17 residues. The junction had 8 bases not matched to a gene; V was cut back by 3 bases and J by 1 base. From germline, CDR1 is LNHNV and CDR2 YYDKDF (reference sequence). Only in-frame clones appear in the TCRdb table, and some are missing; sequencing was by immunoSEQ multiplex PCR. The sample comprises 150,000 or so clones, approximately 94% of which are singletons, and 5.8% rests with the top ten. Material for sequencing was blood. The genes are TRBV15 and TRBJ2-2, with 7 bases aligning to TRBD2. The sequence derives from a man aged 18 to 30 in good health. The CDR3 here is CATSSRGGSLNTGELFF. CDR3 DNA sequence: TGTGCCACCAGCAGTAGGGGCGGGAGCTTGAACACCGGGGAGCTGTTTTTT. Drawing the rest from reference TRBV15 and TRBJ2-2, the complete variable domain is DAMVIQNPRYQVTQFGKPVTLSCSQTLNHNVMYWYQQKSSQAPKLLFHYYDKDFNNEADTPDNFQSRRPNTSFCFLDIRSPGLGDTAMYLCATSSRGGSLNTGELFFGEGSRLTVL.